The 7 T cell receptor beta chains below come from one sample, sequenced in a study of T cell repertoires in cytomegalovirus infection. TCRdb redid the calling of the reads with MiXCR, one entry per CDR3 protein. The sample has fewer than 200,000 distinct CDR3 sequences, roughly 20% seen once. The sequenced material came from PBMCs. These receptors originate from a human donor in good health (CMV status not recorded). Some clones in this sample may be carry-over from other donors' samples.

V is TRBV13 and J is TRBJ1-5; D possibly corresponds to TRBD1 (5 bases). CDR1 is PRHDT and CDR2 is FYEKMQ in the germline V gene (reference sequence). V shed 3 bases and J shed 3 bases, with 12 bases lying between them. The CDR3 consists of 15 residues. CDR3 in amino acids: CASSLGPGINQPQHF. The CDR3 DNA sequence: TGTGCCAGCAGCTTGGGTCCAGGGATCAATCAGCCCCAGCATTTT. Looking up the rest from reference TRBV13 and TRBJ1-5 gives the full variable domain: AAGVIQSPRHLIKEKRETATLKCYPIPRHDTVYWYQQGPGQDPQFLISFYEKMQSDKGSIPDRFSAQQFSDYHSELNMSSLELGDSALYFCASSLGPGINQPQHFGDGTRLSIL.

The CDR3 is CASSPWGRSYNEQFF. In DNA form, the CDR3 reads TGTGCCAGCTCACCATGGGGAAGGTCCTACAATGAGCAGTTCTTC. The chain links TRBV18 to TRBJ2-1; D is unresolved. The germline V gene has CDR1 KGHSH and CDR2 LQKENI. V gave up 2 bases and J gave up 1 base, with 9 bases separating them. The CDR3 is 15 amino acids.

This clonotype has more than one count but fewer than ten. V gene TRBV7-2 combines with J gene TRBJ2-3; D remains ambiguous. Trimming removed 2 bases at V and 4 bases at J, with 10 bases between. Looked up from germline, CDR1 is SGHTA and CDR2 is FQGNSA. The CDR3 covers 14 residues. CDR3 region: CASSLRSSADTQYF. The DNA of the CDR3 is TGTGCCAGCAGCTTAAGATCCTCAGCAGATACGCAGTATTTT.

This chain connects TRBV5-1 to TRBJ2-5, with D possibly TRBD2 on 6 matching bases. In germline, CDR1 is SGHRS, CDR2 YFSETQ. The CDR3 sequence is 18 residues long. Trimming stripped 0 bases from V and 2 bases from J, with 20 bases between. The CDR3 coding sequence is TGCGCCAGCAGCTTGGGACAGCCAACGTGGCTAGCGCAAGAGACCCAGTACTTC. As protein: CASSLGQPTWLAQETQYF.

The V call is TRBV7-6, the J call TRBJ1-1, with 10 bases fitting TRBD1. Trimming cost V 1 base and J 7 bases; bases outside gene matches: 6. The CDR3 is 15 amino acids. Germline assignment: CDR1 SGHVS and CDR2 FNYEAQ. In DNA, the CDR3 is TGTGCCAGCAGCTTAGACGACAGGGGGCCGAGTGAAGCTTTCTTT. Encoded protein: CASSLDDRGPSEAFF.

V is TRBV5-1 and J is TRBJ2-7; TRBD2 aligns across 12 bases. There are 16 residues in the CDR3. Germline assignment: CDR1 SGHRS and CDR2 YFSETQ. V lost 0 bases, J lost 7 bases, and 8 bases stayed unmatched. Written as DNA, the CDR3 is TGCGCCAGCAGCTTGGGACTAGCGGGAGATCGCCGTGAGCAGTACTTC. This gives the protein CASSLGLAGDRREQYF.

J is TRBJ2-1 and V is TRBV6-2 or TRBV6-3; D uncertain. The germline V and J ends were trimmed by 2 bases and 11 bases, with 7 bases remaining between them. Germline CDR1 and CDR2: MNHEY and SVGEGT. CDR3 length equals 11 residues. DNA for the CDR3: TGTGCCAGCAGTTACGGGGTCAAGCAGTTCTTC. Translation: CASSYGVKQFF.